The TCR beta chain under discussion was sequenced for a study of blood T cell repertoires in COVID-19. The overall study: The United States, Italy and Spain were the sources of the acute and convalescent COVID-19 samples. T cells, B-cell-depleted T cells, or PBMCs provided the cDNA or gDNA that served as material.

This CDR3 spans 16 amino acids. Germline V gene lookup returns CDR1 SGHRS and CDR2 YFSETQ. V gave up 4 bases and J gave up 2 bases; unmatched junction bases: 6. Per the study methods: The assay estimated nucleated cells by amplifying reference gene primers. Sequenced by immunoSEQ multiplex PCR; TCRdb stores in-frame clones only, minus some. D and trimming come from the DNA, and the V and J calls and clone size come from that table. The repertoire holds around 250,000 clones, with roughly 84% as singletons. The sequence came from a woman aged 18-29 years with acute or convalescent COVID-19. The rearrangement links TRBV5-1 to TRBJ2-2, with 9 positions matching TRBD2. Specimen: peripheral blood. CDR3 in DNA: TGCGCCAGCAGCGGAGCTAGCGGGACAAACACCGGGGAGCTGTTTTTT. This codes for CASSGASGTNTGELFF.